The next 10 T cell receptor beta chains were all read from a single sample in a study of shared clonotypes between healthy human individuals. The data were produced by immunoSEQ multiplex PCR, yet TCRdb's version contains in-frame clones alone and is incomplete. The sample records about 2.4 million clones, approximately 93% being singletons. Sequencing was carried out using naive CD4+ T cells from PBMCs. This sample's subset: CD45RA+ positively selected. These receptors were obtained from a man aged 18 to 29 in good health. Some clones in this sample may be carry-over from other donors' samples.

The CDR3, as DNA: TGCGCCAGCAGCCAAGGGCTAGCGGGAGCCGGGGAGCTGTTTTTT. Amino acid sequence: CASSQGLAGAGELFF. The V gene is TRBV4-1, the J gene TRBJ2-2, with TRBD2 matching over 10 bases. The V gene end was trimmed by 1 base and the J gene end by 6 bases; junction bases not matched to a gene: 2. The CDR3 sequence is 15 residues long. Per germline, CDR1 MGHRA and CDR2 YSYEKL.

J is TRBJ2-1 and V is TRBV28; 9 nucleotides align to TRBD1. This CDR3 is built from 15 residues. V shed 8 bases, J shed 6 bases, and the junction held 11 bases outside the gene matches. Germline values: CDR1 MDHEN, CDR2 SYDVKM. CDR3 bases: TGTGCCAGCCACTCCACCGGGACAGGGACCAATGAGCAGTTCTTC. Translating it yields CASHSTGTGTNEQFF.

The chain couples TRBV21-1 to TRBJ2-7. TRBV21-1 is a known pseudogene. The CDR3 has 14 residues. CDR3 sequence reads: CASSSDGGEDEQYF. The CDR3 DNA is TGTGCCAGCAGCTCCGATGGGGGAGAAGACGAGCAGTACTTC.

CDR3 amino acids: CASIRRSGTGELFF. For the CDR3, the DNA is TGTGCCAGTATCCGGCGGTCCGGCACCGGGGAGCTGTTTTTT. The chain carries TRBV19 and TRBJ2-2; unclear D gene. V dropped 7 bases and J dropped 4 bases, with 13 bases sitting between them. CDR1 is LNHDA, CDR2 SQIVND, per germline (reference sequence). This CDR3 is built from 14 residues.

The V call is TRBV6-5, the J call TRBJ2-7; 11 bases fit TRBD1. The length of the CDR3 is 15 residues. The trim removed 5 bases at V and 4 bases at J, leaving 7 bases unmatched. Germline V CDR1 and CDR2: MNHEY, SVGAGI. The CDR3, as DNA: TGTGCCAGCAGTCAGGACAGGGGGCTTGGGTACGAGCAGTACTTC. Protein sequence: CASSQDRGLGYEQYF.

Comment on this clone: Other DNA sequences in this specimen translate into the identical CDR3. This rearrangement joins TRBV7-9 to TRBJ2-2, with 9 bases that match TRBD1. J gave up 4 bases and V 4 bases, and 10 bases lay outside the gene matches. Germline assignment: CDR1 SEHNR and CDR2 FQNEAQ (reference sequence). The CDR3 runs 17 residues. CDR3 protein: CASSSSPGQGGTGELFF. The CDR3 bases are TGTGCCAGCAGCTCCTCCCCGGGACAGGGTGGCACCGGGGAGCTGTTTTTT.

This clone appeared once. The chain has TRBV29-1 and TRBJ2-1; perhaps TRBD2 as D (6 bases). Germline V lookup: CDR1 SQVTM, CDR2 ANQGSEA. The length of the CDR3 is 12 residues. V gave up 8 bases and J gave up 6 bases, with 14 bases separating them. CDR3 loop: CSFNLARNEQFF. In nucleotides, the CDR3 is TGCAGCTTCAACCTAGCGCGCAATGAGCAGTTCTTC.

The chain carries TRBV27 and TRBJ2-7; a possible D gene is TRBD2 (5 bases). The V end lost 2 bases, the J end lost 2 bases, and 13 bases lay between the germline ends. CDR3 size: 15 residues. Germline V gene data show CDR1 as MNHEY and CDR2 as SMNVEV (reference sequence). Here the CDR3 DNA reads TGTGCCAGCAGTTTACGGGGTTTTCCGACCTACGAGCAGTACTTC. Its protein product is CASSLRGFPTYEQYF.

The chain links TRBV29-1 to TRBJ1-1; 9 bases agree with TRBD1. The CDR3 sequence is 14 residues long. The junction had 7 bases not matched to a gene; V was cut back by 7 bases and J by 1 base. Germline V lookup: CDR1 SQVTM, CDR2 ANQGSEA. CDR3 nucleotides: TGCAGCGCCGGGACAGGGTGGGGGAACACTGAAGCTTTCTTT. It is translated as CSAGTGWGNTEAFF.

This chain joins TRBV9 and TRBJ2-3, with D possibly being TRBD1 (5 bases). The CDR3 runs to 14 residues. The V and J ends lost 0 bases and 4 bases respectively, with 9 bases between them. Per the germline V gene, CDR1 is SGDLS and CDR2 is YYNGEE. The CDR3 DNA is TGTGCCAGCAGCGTAGGACAGAGCGCAGATACGCAGTATTTT. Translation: CASSVGQSADTQYF. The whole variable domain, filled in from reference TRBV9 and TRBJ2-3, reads DSGVTQTPKHLITATGQRVTLRCSPRSGDLSVYWYQQSLDQGLQFLIQYYNGEERAKGNILERFSAQQFPDLHSELNLSSLELGDSALYFCASSVGQSADTQYFGPGTRLTVL.